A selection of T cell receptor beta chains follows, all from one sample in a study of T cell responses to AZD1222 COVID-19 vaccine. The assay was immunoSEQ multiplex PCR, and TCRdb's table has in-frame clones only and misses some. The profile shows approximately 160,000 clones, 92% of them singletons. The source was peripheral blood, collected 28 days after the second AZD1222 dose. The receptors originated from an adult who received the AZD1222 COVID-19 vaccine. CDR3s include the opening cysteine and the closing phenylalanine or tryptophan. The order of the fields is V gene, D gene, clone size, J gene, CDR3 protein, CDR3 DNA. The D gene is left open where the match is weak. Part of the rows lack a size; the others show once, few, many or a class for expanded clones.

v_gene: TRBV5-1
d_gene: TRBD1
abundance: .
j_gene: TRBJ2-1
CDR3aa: CASSPDTGGSYNEQFF
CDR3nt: TGCGCCAGCAGCCCCGATACAGGGGGCTCCTACAATGAGCAGTTCTTC

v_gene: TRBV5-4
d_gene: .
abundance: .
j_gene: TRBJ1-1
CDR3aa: CASSLPDLPEAFF
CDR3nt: TGTGCCAGCAGCTTACCCGACCTTCCTGAAGCTTTCTTT

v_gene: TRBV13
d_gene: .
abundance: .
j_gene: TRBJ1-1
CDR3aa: CASSLDIWGPHNTEAFF
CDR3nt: TGTGCCAGCAGCTTGGATATTTGGGGCCCCCATAACACTGAAGCTTTCTTT

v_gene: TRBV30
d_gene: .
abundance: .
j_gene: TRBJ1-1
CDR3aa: CAWRQRGTMNTEAFF
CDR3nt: TGTGCCTGGAGACAGAGGGGTACTATGAACACTGAAGCTTTCTTT

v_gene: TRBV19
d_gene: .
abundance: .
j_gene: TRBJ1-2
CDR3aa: CASSLTGLGGYTF
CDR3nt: TGTGCCAGTAGTTTGACAGGCCTCGGTGGCTACACCTTC

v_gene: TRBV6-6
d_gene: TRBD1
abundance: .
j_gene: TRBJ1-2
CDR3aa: CASSRDRGVGYTF
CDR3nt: TGTGCCAGCAGCCGGGACAGGGGTGTTGGCTACACCTTC

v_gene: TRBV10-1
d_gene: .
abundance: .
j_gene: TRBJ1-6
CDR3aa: CASSATANSPLHF
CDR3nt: TGCGCCAGCAGTGCCACGGCCAATTCACCCCTCCACTTT

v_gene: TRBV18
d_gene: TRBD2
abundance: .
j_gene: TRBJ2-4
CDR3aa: CASSPLGGSKNIQYF
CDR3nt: TGTGCCAGCTCACCACTCGGGGGGTCCAAAAACATTCAGTACTTC

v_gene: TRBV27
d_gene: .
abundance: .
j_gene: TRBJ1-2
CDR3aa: CASTSLGGHYGYTF
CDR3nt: TGTGCCAGCACCTCCCTGGGGGGACACTATGGCTACACCTTC

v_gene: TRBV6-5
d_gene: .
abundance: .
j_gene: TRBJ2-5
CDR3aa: CASSYSSGRQETQYF
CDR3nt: TGTGCCAGCAGTTACTCGTCGGGACGCCAAGAGACCCAGTACTTC

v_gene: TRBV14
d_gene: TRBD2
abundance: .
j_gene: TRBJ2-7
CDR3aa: CASSHPSGSSYEQYF
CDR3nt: TGTGCCAGCAGCCACCCTAGCGGGTCCTCCTACGAGCAGTACTTC

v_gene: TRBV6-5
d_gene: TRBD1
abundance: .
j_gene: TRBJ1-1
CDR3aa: CASRDTGVGFTEAFF
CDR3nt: TGTGCCAGCAGGGATACAGGGGTGGGTTTCACTGAAGCTTTCTTT

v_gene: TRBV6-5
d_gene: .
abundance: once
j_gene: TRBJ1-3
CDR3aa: CASIPSTHSGNTIYF
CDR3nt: TGTGCCAGCATCCCCTCGACACACTCTGGAAACACCATATATTTT

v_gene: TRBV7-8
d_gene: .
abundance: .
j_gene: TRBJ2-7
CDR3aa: CASSLAAVGYEQYF
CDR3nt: TGTGCCAGCAGCTTAGCCGCAGTTGGGTACGAGCAGTACTTC

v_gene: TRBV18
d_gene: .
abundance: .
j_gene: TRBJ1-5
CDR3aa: CASSPEVRQPQHF
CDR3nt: TGTGCCAGCTCACCAGAGGTGCGTCAGCCCCAGCATTTT

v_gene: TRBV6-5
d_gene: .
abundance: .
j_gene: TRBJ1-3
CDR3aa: CASSSSGDTIYF
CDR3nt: .

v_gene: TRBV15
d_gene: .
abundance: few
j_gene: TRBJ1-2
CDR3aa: CATSRDRPEGNYGYTF
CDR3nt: TGTGCCACCAGCAGAGATCGCCCGGAGGGCAACTATGGCTACACCTTC

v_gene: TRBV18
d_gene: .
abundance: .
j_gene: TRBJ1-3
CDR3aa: CASSPSGGLSGNTIYF
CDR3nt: TGTGCCAGCTCACCTAGCGGGGGTCTCTCTGGAAACACCATATATTTT

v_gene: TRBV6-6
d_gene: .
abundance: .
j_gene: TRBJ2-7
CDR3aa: CASSYSTGSHEQYF
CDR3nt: TGTGCCAGCAGTTACTCGACGGGGTCCCACGAGCAGTACTTC

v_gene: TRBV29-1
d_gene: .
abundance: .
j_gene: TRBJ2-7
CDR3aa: CSVGKQTIYEQYF
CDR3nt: TGCAGCGTTGGGAAACAGACCATCTACGAGCAGTACTTC

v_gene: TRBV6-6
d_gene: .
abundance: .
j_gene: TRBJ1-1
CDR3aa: CASSHKWSLDTEAFF
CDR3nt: TGTGCCAGCAGTCATAAATGGAGTTTGGACACTGAAGCTTTCTTT

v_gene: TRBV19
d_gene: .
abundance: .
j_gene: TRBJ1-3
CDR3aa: CASSELSSGNTIYF
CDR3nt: TGTGCCAGTAGTGAACTGAGCTCTGGAAACACCATATATTTT

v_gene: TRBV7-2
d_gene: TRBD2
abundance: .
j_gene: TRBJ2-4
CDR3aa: CASSWTSGGLAKNIQYF
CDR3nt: TGTGCCAGCAGCTGGACTAGCGGGGGCTTAGCCAAAAACATTCAGTACTTC